This passage covers 24 T cell receptor beta chains from one sample sequenced in a study of T-cell reconstitution after alpha-beta-depleted transplantation in children. Unique molecular identifiers were incorporated during preparation of the TCRbeta library. TCRdb independently ran MiXCR on the PCR reads; one entry per CDR3 protein. Among about 230,000 distinct CDR3 sequences listed, under 13% were seen once. Sequencing was performed on PBMCs, taken before TCRalphabeta/CD19-depleted stem cell transplant. These TCRs come from a child younger than two with acute myeloid leukemia, due to receive a stem cell transplant.

This clonotype was seen many times. The chain couples TRBV7-2 to TRBJ2-3; 10 bases map to TRBD2. This CDR3 contains 14 residues. Unmatched junction bases numbered 4, after V lost 5 bases and J lost 5 bases. CDR1 and CDR2 (germline): SGHTA, FQGNSA. CDR3 in amino acids: CASSHSSGRDTQYF. Written as DNA, the CDR3 is TGTGCCAGCAGCCACTCTAGCGGGAGAGATACGCAGTATTTT. The full variable domain, with the rest looked up from reference TRBV7-2 and TRBJ2-3, is GAGVSQSPSNKVTEKGKDVELRCDPISGHTALYWYRQSLGQGLEFLIYFQGNSAPDKSGLPSDRFSAERTGGSVSTLTIQRTQQEDSAVYLCASSHSSGRDTQYFGPGTRLTVL.

This clonotype was recorded many times. J is TRBJ1-2 and V is TRBV19; D gene unclear. V lost 7 bases to trimming and J lost 6 bases, with 18 bases between them. The V gene's germline CDR1 is LNHDA and CDR2 SQIVND (reference sequence). CDR3 length equals 14 residues. The CDR3 protein is CASTNPPMIHGYTF. CDR3 bases: TGTGCCAGTACCAACCCCCCTATGATTCATGGCTACACCTTC.

This clonotype appeared many times. The V gene is TRBV5-1, the J gene TRBJ2-2, with 9 bases identical to TRBD2. The germline V gene encodes CDR1 SGHRS and CDR2 YFSETQ. This CDR3 comprises 15 residues. With V trimmed by 4 bases and J by 4 bases, 5 bases remained unmatched. The CDR3 DNA reads TGCGCCAGCAGCCAGACTAGCGGTCCCACCGGGGAGCTGTTTTTT. Amino acids: CASSQTSGPTGELFF.

The V call is TRBV20-1, the J call TRBJ2-5; 9 positions match TRBD2. CDR1 and CDR2 from the germline V gene are DFQATT and SNEGSKA (reference sequence). V trimming: 0 bases; J trimming: 5 bases; junction bases outside the gene matches: 13. This CDR3 is built from 17 residues. This chain's CDR3 is CSARDVSGVAGEETQYF. CDR3 in DNA: TGCAGTGCTAGAGACGTGAGTGGAGTAGCGGGAGAGGAGACCCAGTACTTC.

This clonotype was observed at least ten times. This chain joins TRBV5-1 and TRBJ2-3; no firm D call. This CDR3 is 16 amino acids long. Germline lookup yields CDR1 SGHRS and CDR2 YFSETQ. V was trimmed by 2 bases and J by 1 base, leaving 14 bases between them. The CDR3 is CASSFGALVGTDTQYF. DNA of the CDR3: TGCGCCAGCAGCTTCGGCGCCCTGGTAGGCACAGATACGCAGTATTTT.

This clonotype was detected many times. The V call is TRBV7-2, the J call TRBJ2-7, with 11 bases aligning to TRBD2. Germline CDR1 reads SGHTA; CDR2 reads FQGNSA. Trimming at V came to 8 bases and at J to 1 base, leaving 7 bases not matched to a gene. This CDR3 is 15 amino acids long. The CDR3 DNA is TGTGCCAGCGCTTGGGGGACTAGCGGTTCCTACGAGCAGTACTTC. Translating it yields CASAWGTSGSYEQYF.

This clonotype occurred a few times. The chain has TRBV19 and TRBJ2-3; D may match TRBD1 or TRBD2 (5 bases each). This CDR3 has 14 amino acids. Per the germline V gene, CDR1 is LNHDA and CDR2 is SQIVND (reference sequence). V lost 10 bases, J lost 4 bases, and 18 bases lay in between. CDR3 in DNA: TGTGCCACGTCTAGGGGAGAAGGCCCAGATACGCAGTATTTT. Translation: CATSRGEGPDTQYF.

This chain uses TRBV12-3 or TRBV12-4 with TRBJ1-5; 11 nucleotides line up with TRBD1. There are 15 residues in the CDR3. V gave up 4 bases and J gave up 4 bases; unmatched junction bases: 3. The CDR3 sequence is CASSWDRGENQPQHF. CDR3 sequence (DNA): TGTGCCAGCAGTTGGGACAGGGGGGAGAATCAGCCCCAGCATTTT.

This clonotype has ten or more counts. The chain couples TRBV29-1 to TRBJ2-1, with no clear D. Trimming pared 4 bases from V and 0 bases from J, leaving 10 bases between. The CDR3 is 14 residues long. Germline V lookup: CDR1 SQVTM, CDR2 ANQGSEA. CDR3 bases: TGCAGCGTTGGGGGAAAAGGCTCCTACAATGAGCAGTTCTTC. It is translated as CSVGGKGSYNEQFF.

This clonotype was recorded many times. This rearrangement joins TRBV28 to TRBJ2-7; 8 nucleotides agree with TRBD1. This CDR3 contains 16 residues. Germline-derived CDR1 and CDR2 are MDHEN and SYDVKM. V lost 5 bases and J lost 0; bases outside the gene matches: 9. CDR3 sequence reads: CASSPPGQVSSYEQYF. CDR3 in DNA: TGTGCCAGCAGTCCGCCGGGACAGGTTAGCTCCTACGAGCAGTACTTC. The full variable domain, in which reference TRBV28 and TRBJ2-7 provide the parts outside the CDR3, is DVKVTQSSRYLVKRTGEKVFLECVQDMDHENMFWYRQDPGLGLRLIYFSYDVKMKEKGDIPEGYSVSREKKERFSLILESASTNQTSMYLCASSPPGQVSSYEQYFGPGTRLTVT.

This clonotype appeared many times. This chain uses TRBV12-3 or TRBV12-4 with TRBJ2-2, with unresolved D. This CDR3 is 12 amino acids long. The V gene lost 5 bases and the J gene lost 6 bases, with 7 bases spanning the gap. The CDR3 region has the DNA TGTGCCAGCAGTGCGGATCCCGGGGAGCTGTTTTTT. It codes for CASSADPGELFF.

This clonotype was detected many times. This sequence joins TRBV29-1 and TRBJ2-7; D assignment may be TRBD1 or TRBD2 (5 bases each). Deletions cut 7 bases from V and 2 bases from J, with 18 bases between. CDR3 length equals 14 residues. Per germline, CDR1 SQVTM and CDR2 ANQGSEA. This CDR3 reads CSARPGRRTYEQYF. CDR3 DNA: TGCAGCGCCCGGCCGGGACGGAGAACCTACGAGCAGTACTTC.

This clonotype was picked up many times. The rearrangement joins TRBV20-1 to TRBJ2-7, with 14 bases identical to TRBD2. There are 14 residues in the CDR3. The V segment lost 1 base and the J segment 7 bases; nucleotides outside the gene matches: 3. The germline V gene encodes CDR1 DFQATT and CDR2 SNEGSKA (reference sequence). This CDR3 reads CSARGLAGGKEQYF. DNA for the CDR3: TGCAGTGCTAGAGGACTAGCGGGAGGGAAAGAGCAGTACTTC.

Comments on this clonotype: Given the absence of the conserved phenylalanine or tryptophan at the CDR3 end, a read error is likely. V gene TRBV7-2 combines with J gene TRBJ2-1, with 7 bases matching TRBD2. J was trimmed by 8 bases and V by 2 bases; bases with no gene match: 12. Germline loops: CDR1 SGHTA, CDR2 FQGNSA. The CDR3 is 16 residues long. The CDR3 DNA reads as TGTGCCAGCAGCTTAAGGGTGGCGGGAGATACGGATGAGCAGTTCTGC. It translates to CASSLRVAGDTDEQFC.

The V gene is TRBV12-3 or TRBV12-4, the J gene TRBJ2-5; the D is unclear. This CDR3 has 13 amino acids. V was pared by 4 bases and J by 2 bases, with 8 bases between. Here the CDR3 reads CASSYFFQETQYF. In nucleotides, the CDR3 is TGTGCCAGCAGTTACTTTTTTCAAGAGACCCAGTACTTC.

Ten or more counts support this clonotype. The CDR3 region has the DNA TGTGCCACCGTAACAGGGGGTGAGTCCTACGAGCAGTACTTC. It codes for CATVTGGESYEQYF. J is TRBJ2-7 and V is TRBV24-1; TRBD1 aligns across 8 bases. The germline V gene encodes CDR1 KGHDR and CDR2 SFDVKD. The CDR3 covers 14 residues. J gave up 1 base and V 9 bases, and 7 bases lay outside the gene matches.

In this sample, this clonotype turned up many times. The chain recombines TRBV28 with TRBJ2-1; TRBD1 matches at 7 bases. After removal of 7 bases from V and 3 bases from J, the junction contained 12 bases not matched to a gene. The germline V gene encodes CDR1 MDHEN and CDR2 SYDVKM. The CDR3 is 16 amino acids. CDR3 amino acids: CASNVWDSQGYNEQFF. The CDR3 DNA follows: TGTGCCAGCAACGTCTGGGACAGTCAGGGCTACAATGAGCAGTTCTTC.

The CDR3 DNA reads as TGTGCCACCAGACTAGCGGGAGAAGAGACCCAGTACTTC. This translates into CATRLAGEETQYF. The gene calls are TRBV24-1 and TRBJ2-5; 11 positions agree with TRBD2. The CDR3 sequence is 13 residues long. V lost 7 bases and J lost 3; bases outside the gene matches: 0. The germline gives CDR1 KGHDR, CDR2 SFDVKD.

This clonotype was found many times. The chain carries TRBV5-1 and TRBJ2-5; D uncertain. V gave up 1 base and J gave up 5 bases, with 15 bases separating them. The CDR3 spans 15 residues. Germline lookup yields CDR1 SGHRS and CDR2 YFSETQ. CDR3 in amino acids: CASSLRLVSPETQYF. The CDR3 nucleotides read TGCGCCAGCAGCTTGAGGCTAGTAAGTCCGGAGACCCAGTACTTC.

This clonotype was observed many times. The CDR3 loop reads CASGSTAGEETQYF. Written as DNA, the CDR3 is TGTGCCAGCGGCTCCACGGCGGGAGAAGAGACCCAGTACTTC. The chain recombines TRBV16 with TRBJ2-5; 7 bases match TRBD2. V lost 8 bases to trimming and J lost 3 bases; unmatched junction nucleotides: 9. The CDR3 is 14 amino acids. CDR1 is KGHSY, CDR2 FQNENV, per germline.

For this clonotype: A single base separates this from a much larger clone, so it may be a read error. The chain has TRBV5-1 and TRBJ2-1; D remains unclear. The CDR3 consists of 15 residues. The V and J ends lost 1 base and 0 bases respectively, with 8 bases between them. Germline assignment: CDR1 SGHRS and CDR2 YFSETQ. The CDR3 protein is CASSLTESSYNEQFF. The CDR3 region has the DNA TGCGCCAGCAGCTTGACCGAATCCTCCTACAATGAGCAGTTCTTC.

This clonotype has more than one count but fewer than ten. This chain links TRBV28 with TRBJ1-2; D possibly corresponds to TRBD1 (6 bases). The V end was cut by 6 bases, the J end by 2 bases, with 10 bases between. Germline CDR1 is MDHEN and CDR2 is SYDVKM. CDR3 size: 13 residues. The CDR3 protein is CASRLQGNYGYTF. CDR3 in DNA: TGTGCCAGCAGACTACAGGGAAACTATGGCTACACCTTC.

This clonotype was found many times. Here the CDR3 DNA reads TGTGCCAGCAGTTCGGGACAGGAGGAGACCCAGTACTTC. Protein: CASSSGQEETQYF. The chain employs TRBV28 and TRBJ2-5; 8 nucleotides match TRBD1. Germline CDR1 MDHEN, CDR2 SYDVKM. This CDR3 contains 13 residues. With V trimmed by 4 bases and J by 5 bases, 3 bases remained unmatched.

This clonotype was observed a handful of times. The chain joins TRBV6-5 to TRBJ1-2; D perhaps matches TRBD1 (5 bases). The CDR3 has 16 residues. With 0 bases removed from V and 4 bases from J, the gap between germline ends came to 15 bases. CDR1 and CDR2 from the germline V gene are MNHEY and SVGAGI. The CDR3 region is CASSYSGRGQSYGYTF. In nucleotides, the CDR3 is TGTGCCAGCAGTTACTCGGGGCGAGGACAAAGCTATGGCTACACCTTC.